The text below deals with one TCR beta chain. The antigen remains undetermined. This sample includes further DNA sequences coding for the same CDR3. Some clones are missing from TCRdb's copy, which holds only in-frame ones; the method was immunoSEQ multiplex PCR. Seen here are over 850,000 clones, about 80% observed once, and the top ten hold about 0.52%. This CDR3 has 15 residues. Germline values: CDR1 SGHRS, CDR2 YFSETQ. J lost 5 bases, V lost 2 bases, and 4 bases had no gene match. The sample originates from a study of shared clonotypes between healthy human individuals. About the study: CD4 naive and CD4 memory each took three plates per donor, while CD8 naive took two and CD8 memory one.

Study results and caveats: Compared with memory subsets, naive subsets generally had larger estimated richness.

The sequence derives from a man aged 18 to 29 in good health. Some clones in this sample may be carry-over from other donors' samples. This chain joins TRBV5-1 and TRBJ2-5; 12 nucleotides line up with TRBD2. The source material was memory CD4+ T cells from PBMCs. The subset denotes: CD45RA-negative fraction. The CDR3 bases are TGCGCCAGCAGCTTAGCCCTAGCGGGGGGGGAGACCCAGTACTTC. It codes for CASSLALAGGETQYF.